Below, one T cell receptor beta chain is given with its context. Its antigen remains unidentified. Sequencing was performed with immunoSEQ multiplex PCR; in TCRdb, only in-frame clones are kept and a portion is missing. The sample holds tens of thousands of clones; about 78% are singletons and the top ten take about 20%. The data were taken from a study of PD-1 blockade in classical Hodgkin lymphoma. The wider study: Nivolumab dosed at 3 mg/kg went to patients intravenously every 2 weeks.

General study findings and limits: Newly diagnosed and completely responding patients shared comparable baseline diversity.

Every patient relapsed after autologous stem cell transplantation, and brentuximab vedotin exposure varied. The TCR sequence derives from a human donor with classical Hodgkin lymphoma. The material sequenced was peripheral blood mononuclear cells (PBMCs), taken before the second cycle of nivolumab.

CDR3 region: CASSPQANTEAFF. CDR3 nucleotide sequence: TGTGCCAGCAGTCCACAGGCGAACACTGAAGCTTTCTTT. The chain joins TRBV28 to TRBJ1-1, with a possible D match to TRBD1 (5 bases). V dropped 5 bases and J dropped 1 base, with 8 bases sitting between them. Looked up from germline, CDR1 is MDHEN and CDR2 is SYDVKM. The CDR3 spans 13 residues.